This T cell receptor (beta chain) was captured in a study of OX40 agonist ivuxolimab in advanced cancers. Some background on the complete study: The costimulatory receptor OX40 (CD134) was targeted by ivuxolimab, a fully human IgG2 agonistic monoclonal antibody. Partial responses occurred in three dose-escalation patients, of whom one had hepatocellular carcinoma and two had cutaneous melanoma. The paper covers the monotherapy dose-escalation part of the phase I ivuxolimab trial, which included N of about 50 patients. Among the 50 to 55 dose-escalation patients, some 20 had hepatocellular carcinoma, roughly 15 melanoma, 9 renal cell carcinoma and 9 head and neck cancer. In the dose-escalation cohort, approximately 82% of patients were male, and the mean age was around 60 years, with a range of roughly 20 to 79. The purpose of peripheral TCRbeta sequencing was to test whether ivuxolimab changed TCR sequence diversity and led to clonal T-cell expansion. Prior anti-PD-1, anti-PD-L1 or anti-CTLA-4 therapy was permitted, and 30% to 50% of dose-escalation patients had received checkpoint inhibitors. Intravenous ivuxolimab was administered to patients every 2 weeks at six dose levels: 0.01, 0.1, 0.3, 1.5, 3 and 10 mg/kg. Study-wide findings and limitations: Antigen specificity was not determined for the clonally expanded peripheral T cells. After ivuxolimab, expanded clones were on average more numerous among CD8+ T cells than among CD4+ T cells. At doses of 0.1 to 3.0 mg/kg, clonal expansion of both CD4+ and CD8+ T cells in blood was seen between baseline and week 6. In partial responders in the 0.1-3.0 mg/kg groups, normalized peripheral clonal expansion was found to be among the lowest, especially among CD8+ T cells. Low levels of normalized T-cell clonal expansion were also seen in some patients who did not respond.

This clone was counted between two and nine times. Its specific antigen is unknown. Base qualities are not at hand, and no much larger clone is one base apart. Genomic DNA was extracted from sorted cells for sequencing of the TCRbeta CDR3 region. The immunoSEQ Assay was used for sequencing of TCRbeta CDR3 regions. Entries here come from immuneACCESS through TCRdb and include only in-frame sequences with V and J called. Some clones fail to appear in such tables; in the studies checked, an unresolved V gene covers under half of the shortfall, and the cause of the remainder is unknown. Present in this sample are about 140,000 clones, about nine tenths of which were seen just once. The top ten hold 0.9% to 1.2% of the sample. The germline V gene encodes CDR1 LNHDA and CDR2 SQIVND (reference sequence). V is pared back by 4 bases and J by 3 bases, with 7 bases lying between the germline termini. Including the terminal cysteine and phenylalanine, the CDR3 comprises 13 residues. CDR3 DNA is the only sequence kept; it has 39 bases, read in frame from the first base.

The trial excluded patients who had a history of autoimmune disease or who were on systemic immunosuppression. Peripheral blood for TCR sequencing was drawn from every dose cohort at baseline, at cycle 4 day 1 and at cycle 7 day 1. Samples were obtained from an open-label, multicenter, first-in-human phase I dose-escalation trial of ivuxolimab. Adults with locally advanced or metastatic melanoma, renal cell carcinoma, hepatocellular carcinoma or head and neck squamous cell carcinoma were enrolled in the trial. CD4+ and CD8+ T cells were sorted separately from peripheral blood before TCR sequencing.

This chain joins TRBV19 to TRBJ1-5; no D gene can be assigned with confidence. The sequencing used CD4+ or CD8+ T cells sorted from blood, collected in a trial of the OX40 agonist ivuxolimab. The receptor comes from an adult with an advanced solid tumor such as melanoma, head and neck, liver or kidney cancer. The nucleotide sequence is given as TGTGCCAGTAGTACAGATCACAATCAGCCCCAGCATTTT. It is translated as CASSTDHNQPQHF.